This TCR beta chain was profiled in a study of T cells in Graves' hyperthyroidism and ophthalmopathy. TCR beta CDR3 regions were amplified from RNA. In the first-round RT-PCR of the TCR CDR3, the HTBI primer set was used. TCRdb reanalysed the multiplex PCR reads using MiXCR and keeps one entry per CDR3 protein. This sample yields over 550,000 distinct CDR3 sequences, of which over 15% are seen a single time; about 18% belongs to the top ten. In this sample, this clonotype turned up many times. The antigen remains undetermined. For Graves' hyperthyroidism to be stable, ophthalmopathy could not progress within 18 months. Patients were excluded for uncontrolled infection, other autoimmune disease, pregnancy or lactation. The PBMCs were taken from approximately 9 ml of fresh peripheral blood. Findings of the study overall: Appearing also in blood were most of the thyroid clonotypes expanded above 0.001.

The sample consisted of blood. The sequence was obtained from a woman aged 18-30 years with Graves' hyperthyroidism.

The CDR3 DNA reads TGTGCTAGTGGTTTGGAGGGGGCGGACGAGCAGTACTTC. This sequence encodes CASGLEGADEQYF. The V and J genes are TRBV12-5 and TRBJ2-7, with 7 bases lining up with TRBD1. The CDR3 covers 13 residues. V lost 1 base, J lost 5 bases, and 2 bases stayed unmatched. Germline-derived CDR1 and CDR2 are LGHNT and FRNRAP.